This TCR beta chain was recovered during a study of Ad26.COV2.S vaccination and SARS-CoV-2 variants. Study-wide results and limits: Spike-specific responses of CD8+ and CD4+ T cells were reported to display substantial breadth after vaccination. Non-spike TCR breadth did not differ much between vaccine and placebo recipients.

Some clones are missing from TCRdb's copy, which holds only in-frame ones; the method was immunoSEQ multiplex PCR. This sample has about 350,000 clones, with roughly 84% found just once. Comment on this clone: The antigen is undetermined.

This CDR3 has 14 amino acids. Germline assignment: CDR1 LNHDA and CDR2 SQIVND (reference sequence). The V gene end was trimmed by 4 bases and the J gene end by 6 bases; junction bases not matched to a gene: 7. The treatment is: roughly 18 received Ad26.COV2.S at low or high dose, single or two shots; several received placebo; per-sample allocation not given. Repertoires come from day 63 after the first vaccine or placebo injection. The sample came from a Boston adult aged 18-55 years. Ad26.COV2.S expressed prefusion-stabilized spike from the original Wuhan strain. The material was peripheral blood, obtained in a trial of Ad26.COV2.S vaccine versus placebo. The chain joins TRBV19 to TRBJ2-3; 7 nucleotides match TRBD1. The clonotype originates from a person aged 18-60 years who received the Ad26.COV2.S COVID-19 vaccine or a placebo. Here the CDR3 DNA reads TGTGCCAGTAGTAGGGGAACAGGGGTTGATACGCAGTATTTT. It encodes CASSRGTGVDTQYF.